Each of the 9 T cell receptor beta chains below was sequenced from the same sample in a study of cytomegalovirus exposure and HLA in healthy donors. The study ran its PCR with 60 Vbeta and 13 Jbeta primers. Profiled with immunoSEQ multiplex PCR; TCRdb holds only in-frame clones, not every one. The sample has more than 85,000 clones, roughly three quarters seen once; the top ten hold over 3.5%. The sample taken for sequencing was PBMCs. Receptors originate from a woman in her forties or fifties in good health and CMV-seropositive.

This clone was detected once. The rearrangement joins TRBV9 to TRBJ2-5; 11 nucleotides line up with TRBD1. The CDR3 consists of 14 residues. Looked up from germline, CDR1 is SGDLS and CDR2 is YYNGEE. The V gene end was trimmed by 4 bases and the J gene end by 6 bases; junction bases not matched to a gene: 5. In DNA form, the CDR3 reads TGTGCCAGCAGCCCCGGGACAGGGGGTAAGACCCAGTACTTC. As protein: CASSPGTGGKTQYF.

V usage is TRBV5-8 and J usage is TRBJ2-1; D perhaps matches TRBD1 (6 bases). The CDR3 has 14 residues. V shed 4 bases and J shed 15 bases, with 23 bases lying between them. The V gene's germline CDR1 is SGHTS and CDR2 YDEGEE. The CDR3 region is CASSPIPGQGLGFF. The CDR3 DNA is TGTGCCAGCAGCCCTATTCCGGGACAAGGTTTAGGGTTCTTC.

The chain has TRBV5-1 and TRBJ1-1; 7 bases map to TRBD1. CDR1 is SGHRS, CDR2 YFSETQ, per germline. V shed 4 bases, J shed 7 bases, and the junction held 16 bases outside the gene matches. The CDR3 has 16 amino acids. This CDR3 is CASSPGLTGVKVEAFF. The CDR3 DNA sequence: TGCGCCAGCAGCCCCGGACTTACAGGGGTTAAGGTTGAAGCTTTCTTT.

This chain uses TRBV19 with TRBJ2-1; a weak D match, TRBD2 (5 bases). The ends were cut back, 5 bases at V and 0 bases at J, with 11 bases in the middle. Germline V gene lookup returns CDR1 LNHDA and CDR2 SQIVND (reference sequence). The CDR3 sequence is 15 residues long. For the CDR3, the DNA is TGTGCCAGTAGTTCGAGCGGAGGCTCCTACAATGAGCAGTTCTTC. As protein: CASSSSGGSYNEQFF.

The table lists this clone with a few counts. V usage is TRBV30 and J usage is TRBJ2-2; weak D call: TRBD2 (6 bases). In germline, CDR1 is GTSNPN, CDR2 SVGIG (reference sequence). The CDR3 has 15 residues. V was clipped by 0 bases and J by 1 base, with 9 bases between them. The CDR3 protein is CAWSVGSGNTGELFF. The CDR3 DNA is TGTGCCTGGAGTGTGGGTAGCGGGAACACCGGGGAGCTGTTTTTT.

This clone was recorded a few times. The V call is TRBV7-9, the J call TRBJ2-1; perhaps TRBD2 as D (6 bases). Trimming stripped 1 base from V and 6 bases from J, with 16 bases between. The germline gives CDR1 SEHNR, CDR2 FQNEAQ (reference sequence). This CDR3 is 16 amino acids long. CDR3 DNA sequence: TGTGCCAGCAGCTTAGGGGTTGCGGGACGAACCAATGAGCAGTTCTTC. This sequence encodes CASSLGVAGRTNEQFF. Combining the CDR3 with reference TRBV7-9 and TRBJ2-1 gives the whole variable domain DTGVSQNPRHKITKRGQNVTFRCDPISEHNRLYWYRQTLGQGPEFLTYFQNEAQLEKSRLLSDRFSAERPKGSFSTLEIQRTEQGDSAMYLCASSLGVAGRTNEQFFGPGTRLTVL.

This sequence joins TRBV11-2 and TRBJ2-2; 7 positions agree with TRBD2. Trimming removed 5 bases from V and 0 bases from J; junction bases left unmatched: 9. The CDR3 is 17 residues long. Germline V gene lookup returns CDR1 SGHAT and CDR2 FQNNGV. The chain's CDR3 is CASSPRTRHANTGELFF. For the CDR3, the DNA is TGTGCCAGCAGCCCCAGGACTAGGCACGCGAACACCGGGGAGCTGTTTTTT. The full variable domain, its missing parts supplied by reference TRBV11-2 and TRBJ2-2, is EAGVAQSPRYKIIEKRQSVAFWCNPISGHATLYWYQQILGQGPKLLIQFQNNGVVDDSQLPKDRFSAERLKGVDSTLKIQPAKLEDSAVYLCASSPRTRHANTGELFFGEGSRLTVL.

V is TRBV15 and J is TRBJ2-1; 9 bases map to TRBD1. Germline V CDR1 and CDR2: LNHNV, YYDKDF (reference sequence). This CDR3 is 15 amino acids long. V shed 5 bases and J 2 bases; nucleotides not matched to a gene: 4. DNA of the CDR3: TGTGCCACCAGCGGGGGACAGGGAGCCTACAATGAGCAGTTCTTC. This translates into CATSGGQGAYNEQFF.

The genes are TRBV27 and TRBJ1-2; 7 nucleotides line up with TRBD1. The germline V gene encodes CDR1 MNHEY and CDR2 SMNVEV (reference sequence). The CDR3 contains 16 residues. The V segment lost 5 bases and the J segment 6 bases; nucleotides outside the gene matches: 15. This CDR3 reads CASSPTRRQGFNGYTF. DNA of the CDR3: TGTGCCAGCAGTCCTACCCGCCGACAGGGTTTCAATGGCTACACCTTC.